Listed below are T cell receptor beta chains from one sample, sequenced in a study of cytomegalovirus exposure and HLA in healthy donors. Sequenced by immunoSEQ multiplex PCR; TCRdb stores in-frame clones only, minus some. The sample contains 150,000 to 200,000 clones, around 80% of which appear only once. The sequenced sample was PBMCs. Receptors originate from a girl aged 10 to 17 in good health and CMV-seropositive. Each CDR3 is given with its conserved first and last residue. Fields, in order: D gene, V gene, J gene, clone size, CDR3 DNA, CDR3 protein. The D gene is left open where the match is weak. Clone size appears in some rows only: once, few, many, or a class for an expanded clone.

d_call: TRBD2; v_call: TRBV7-3; j_call: TRBJ2-7; clone_size: NA; cdr3_nt: TGTGCCAGCAGCTTAACGCAAGCGGGGGGTCGGACCGAGCAGTACTTC; cdr3_aa: CASSLTQAGGRTEQYF
d_call: NA; v_call: TRBV6-5; j_call: TRBJ2-5; clone_size: NA; cdr3_nt: TGTGCCAGCAAGGTCGGGGAGGAGACCCAGTACTTC; cdr3_aa: CASKVGEETQYF
d_call: NA; v_call: TRBV19; j_call: TRBJ2-1; clone_size: NA; cdr3_nt: TGTGCCAGTAGTATAGAGGAGGCGTATGCGCCGTTCTTC; cdr3_aa: CASSIEEAYAPFF
d_call: TRBD2; v_call: TRBV10-1; j_call: TRBJ2-5; clone_size: large; cdr3_nt: TGCGCCAGCAGTGAGGCGGGAGCGGACCAAGAGACCCAGTACTTC; cdr3_aa: CASSEAGADQETQYF
d_call: NA; v_call: TRBV5-1; j_call: TRBJ2-7; clone_size: NA; cdr3_nt: TGCGCCAGCAGCCCAGAGACTAGTACCTACGAGCAGTACTTC; cdr3_aa: CASSPETSTYEQYF
d_call: TRBD1; v_call: TRBV29-1; j_call: TRBJ2-7; clone_size: NA; cdr3_nt: TGCAGCGTCGGTGGACAGGGGGGCTCCTACGAGCAGTACTTC; cdr3_aa: CSVGGQGGSYEQYF
d_call: NA; v_call: TRBV10-1; j_call: TRBJ1-1; clone_size: NA; cdr3_nt: TGCGCCAGCAGTGTACGTGCGGAGAACACTGAAGCTTTCTTT; cdr3_aa: CASSVRAENTEAFF
d_call: TRBD1; v_call: TRBV5-5; j_call: TRBJ1-1; clone_size: NA; cdr3_nt: TGTGCCAGCAGCTTGGAGACAGGGTTTGAAGCTTTCTTT; cdr3_aa: CASSLETGFEAFF
d_call: TRBD2; v_call: TRBV5-4; j_call: TRBJ2-3; clone_size: NA; cdr3_nt: TGTGCCAGCAGCTTGTTCGCGGGAGGGACAGATACGCAGTATTTT; cdr3_aa: CASSLFAGGTDTQYF
d_call: TRBD2; v_call: TRBV28; j_call: TRBJ2-3; clone_size: NA; cdr3_nt: TGTGCCAGCAGACCAGACCTCGCCGGGAGGTTTAGGAATACGCAGTATTTT; cdr3_aa: CASRPDLAGRFRNTQYF
d_call: NA; v_call: TRBV6-1; j_call: TRBJ1-4; clone_size: NA; cdr3_nt: TGTGCCAGCAGGGCCCCAGGTAGGGGCGGTGAAAAACTGTTTTTT; cdr3_aa: CASRAPGRGGEKLFF
d_call: NA; v_call: TRBV19; j_call: TRBJ1-2; clone_size: few; cdr3_nt: TGTGCCACTAAGAAGGAGTTGGGCTATGGCTACACCTTC; cdr3_aa: CATKKELGYGYTF
d_call: TRBD1; v_call: TRBV6-5; j_call: TRBJ1-4; clone_size: NA; cdr3_nt: TGTGCCAGCAGTCCCGCCGGGACAGGGAATGAAAAACTGTTTTTT; cdr3_aa: CASSPAGTGNEKLFF
d_call: NA; v_call: TRBV30; j_call: TRBJ2-7; clone_size: NA; cdr3_nt: TGTGCCTGGGCCGCCTTTCTGCGGGACCGAACCTACGAGCAGTACTTC; cdr3_aa: CAWAAFLRDRTYEQYF
d_call: NA; v_call: TRBV28; j_call: TRBJ1-1; clone_size: NA; cdr3_nt: TGTGCCACTAAACGAACCGTGAACACTGAAGCTTTCTTT; cdr3_aa: CATKRTVNTEAFF
d_call: TRBD1; v_call: TRBV19; j_call: TRBJ2-7; clone_size: few; cdr3_nt: TGTGCCAGCTCCCGGACAGGGAGCTACGAGCAGTACTTC; cdr3_aa: CASSRTGSYEQYF
d_call: TRBD1; v_call: TRBV5-6; j_call: TRBJ1-1; clone_size: NA; cdr3_nt: TGTGCCAGCAGCCCTGACAGGGACACTGAAGCTTTCTTT; cdr3_aa: CASSPDRDTEAFF
d_call: TRBD1; v_call: TRBV7-2; j_call: TRBJ2-5; clone_size: few; cdr3_nt: TGTGCCAGCAGGTTAACAGGGGGCAGGGAGACCCAGTACTTC; cdr3_aa: CASRLTGGRETQYF
d_call: NA; v_call: TRBV2; j_call: TRBJ2-4; clone_size: once; cdr3_nt: TGTGCCAGCATGAGTGAAGTTACCAAAAACATTCAGTACTTC; cdr3_aa: CASMSEVTKNIQYF
d_call: NA; v_call: TRBV5-4; j_call: TRBJ1-1; clone_size: NA; cdr3_nt: TGTGCCAGCAGCTTGGCCGGTCGGCGGGGCACTGAAGCTTTCTTT; cdr3_aa: CASSLAGRRGTEAFF
d_call: TRBD2; v_call: TRBV5-6; j_call: TRBJ2-7; clone_size: NA; cdr3_nt: TGTGCCAGCAGCTTGGGTGGCCTAGCGGGACTATTTTACGAGCAGTACTTC; cdr3_aa: CASSLGGLAGLFYEQYF
d_call: NA; v_call: TRBV11-2; j_call: TRBJ1-1; clone_size: NA; cdr3_nt: TGTGCCAGCAGCTTAGCCGGGACACCGAACACTGAAGCTTTCTTT; cdr3_aa: CASSLAGTPNTEAFF
d_call: NA; v_call: TRBV30; j_call: TRBJ2-5; clone_size: NA; cdr3_nt: TGTGCCTGGACGGGGTTTGAGACCCAGTACTTC; cdr3_aa: CAWTGFETQYF
d_call: TRBD1; v_call: TRBV7-2; j_call: TRBJ1-2; clone_size: few; cdr3_nt: TGTGCCAGCAGCGGGTTGGGACAGGGGCATGGCTACACCTTC; cdr3_aa: CASSGLGQGHGYTF
d_call: TRBD1; v_call: TRBV5-1; j_call: TRBJ2-4; clone_size: NA; cdr3_nt: TGCGCCAGCAGCTTGGGACAGGGAGCCAAAAACATTCAGTACTTC; cdr3_aa: CASSLGQGAKNIQYF
d_call: NA; v_call: TRBV11-3; j_call: TRBJ2-5; clone_size: NA; cdr3_nt: TGTGCCAGCAGCTTAGGAGGGCGCAATGGGGAGACCCAGTACTTC; cdr3_aa: CASSLGGRNGETQYF
d_call: TRBD2; v_call: TRBV15; j_call: TRBJ2-3; clone_size: few; cdr3_nt: TGTGCCACCAGCAGAGACCACAGAAAGCGGGAGTCTTCAGATACGCAGTATTTT; cdr3_aa: CATSRDHRKRESSDTQYF
d_call: TRBD2; v_call: TRBV27; j_call: TRBJ2-3; clone_size: NA; cdr3_nt: TGTGCCAGCAGCCCAGCCGAGACTAGCACCTTAGATACGCAGTATTTT; cdr3_aa: CASSPAETSTLDTQYF
d_call: NA; v_call: TRBV11-2; j_call: TRBJ1-1; clone_size: NA; cdr3_nt: TGTGCCAGCAGCTTAGGGGGCCAGAACACTGAAGCTTTCTTT; cdr3_aa: CASSLGGQNTEAFF
d_call: NA; v_call: TRBV9; j_call: TRBJ2-2; clone_size: NA; cdr3_nt: TGTGCCAGCAGCACCCGGGGAACCCCGTCCGGGGAGCTGTTTTTT; cdr3_aa: CASSTRGTPSGELFF
d_call: NA; v_call: TRBV15; j_call: TRBJ2-1; clone_size: NA; cdr3_nt: TGTGCCACCAGCAGAGGAGCGGCCCCGGTCAATGAGCAGTTCTTC; cdr3_aa: CATSRGAAPVNEQFF
d_call: TRBD2; v_call: TRBV6-1; j_call: TRBJ2-7; clone_size: once; cdr3_nt: TGTGCCAGCAGTTCCTTAGCGGGAGGGCCGGGTGAGCAGTACTTC; cdr3_aa: CASSSLAGGPGEQYF
d_call: NA; v_call: TRBV5-1; j_call: TRBJ1-5; clone_size: NA; cdr3_nt: TGCGCCAGCAGCTCGGAGGGGACGATCAATCAGCCCCAGCATTTT; cdr3_aa: CASSSEGTINQPQHF
d_call: NA; v_call: TRBV19; j_call: TRBJ2-3; clone_size: NA; cdr3_nt: TGTGCCAGTAGTATGGATCCAGGGGATACGCAGTATTTT; cdr3_aa: CASSMDPGDTQYF
d_call: NA; v_call: TRBV6-1; j_call: TRBJ1-5; clone_size: NA; cdr3_nt: TGTGCCAGCAGTGAAGCGCAAGGGGGTTGGAGCAATCAGCCCCAGCATTTT; cdr3_aa: CASSEAQGGWSNQPQHF
d_call: NA; v_call: TRBV5-1; j_call: TRBJ1-3; clone_size: NA; cdr3_nt: TGCGCCAGCAGCTTGGAGGCAGGGGCAGGAAACACCATATATTTT; cdr3_aa: CASSLEAGAGNTIYF
d_call: NA; v_call: TRBV11-3; j_call: TRBJ2-7; clone_size: NA; cdr3_nt: TGTGCCAGCAGCTTAGACCAGGGTGGCGAGCAGTACTTC; cdr3_aa: CASSLDQGGEQYF
d_call: TRBD2; v_call: TRBV6-1; j_call: TRBJ2-5; clone_size: NA; cdr3_nt: TGTGCCAGCAGTGAAGTCCCTCTAGCGGGAGGGTACTTC; cdr3_aa: CASSEVPLAGGYF
d_call: NA; v_call: TRBV7-2; j_call: TRBJ1-1; clone_size: once; cdr3_nt: TGTGCCAGCAGCTTAGGGGGGGTTAGGACTGAAGCTTTCTTT; cdr3_aa: CASSLGGVRTEAFF
d_call: TRBD2; v_call: TRBV30; j_call: TRBJ2-7; clone_size: NA; cdr3_nt: TGTGCCTGGAGCGGGACTAGCGGGAGCTACGAGCAGTACTTC; cdr3_aa: CAWSGTSGSYEQYF
d_call: TRBD2; v_call: TRBV10-3; j_call: TRBJ2-2; clone_size: few; cdr3_nt: TGTGCCATCAGTGACCTCCTAGCGGGAGGGGGTCTTAACACCGGGGAGCTGTTTTTT; cdr3_aa: CAISDLLAGGGLNTGELFF
d_call: TRBD2; v_call: TRBV6-5; j_call: TRBJ2-7; clone_size: NA; cdr3_nt: TGTGCCAGCAGTTACTCGAAAGGGACTAGCGCTTACGAGCAGTACTTC; cdr3_aa: CASSYSKGTSAYEQYF
d_call: NA; v_call: TRBV29-1; j_call: TRBJ1-2; clone_size: NA; cdr3_nt: TGCAGCGTTGAAGCCAGGAACTATGGCTACACCTTC; cdr3_aa: CSVEARNYGYTF
d_call: NA; v_call: TRBV30; j_call: TRBJ2-1; clone_size: NA; cdr3_nt: TGTGCCTGGAGGGGAGACCCCTACAATGAGCAGTTCTTC; cdr3_aa: CAWRGDPYNEQFF
d_call: NA; v_call: TRBV9; j_call: TRBJ1-4; clone_size: NA; cdr3_nt: TGTGCCAGCAGCGTAGGACCCCTAGGGGGTGAAAAACTGTTTTTT; cdr3_aa: CASSVGPLGGEKLFF
d_call: NA; v_call: TRBV11-2; j_call: TRBJ2-1; clone_size: NA; cdr3_nt: TGTGCCAGCAGCTACCCCGCAGGGAATTCTTCCGATGAGCAGTTCTTC; cdr3_aa: CASSYPAGNSSDEQFF
d_call: TRBD1; v_call: TRBV2; j_call: TRBJ1-3; clone_size: NA; cdr3_nt: TGTGCCAGCAGCGGACAGGCTGGAAACACCATATATTTT; cdr3_aa: CASSGQAGNTIYF
d_call: TRBD1; v_call: TRBV7-9; j_call: TRBJ2-3; clone_size: few; cdr3_nt: TGTGCCAGCAGCTCCTGGCAGGGGGCAGATACGCAGTATTTT; cdr3_aa: CASSSWQGADTQYF
d_call: TRBD1; v_call: TRBV6-1; j_call: TRBJ1-1; clone_size: NA; cdr3_nt: TGTGCCAGCACTCCTCACAGGGGGAACACTGAAGCTTTCTTT; cdr3_aa: CASTPHRGNTEAFF
d_call: NA; v_call: TRBV6-6; j_call: TRBJ1-5; clone_size: NA; cdr3_nt: TGTGCCAGCGGGCCTTATCAGCCCCAGCATTTT; cdr3_aa: CASGPYQPQHF
d_call: NA; v_call: TRBV30; j_call: TRBJ1-2; clone_size: NA; cdr3_nt: TGTGCCTGGAGAGAAGGGACAACTCGGGGCTACACCTTC; cdr3_aa: CAWREGTTRGYTF
d_call: TRBD2; v_call: TRBV29-1; j_call: TRBJ2-2; clone_size: NA; cdr3_nt: TGCAGCGTCCTGGGACTAGCGGGAGCGAGCACCGGGGAGCTGTTTTTT; cdr3_aa: CSVLGLAGASTGELFF
d_call: TRBD1; v_call: TRBV18; j_call: TRBJ2-7; clone_size: NA; cdr3_nt: TGTGCCAGCTCGCCCCGGGACAGGACTATCTCTGGGAACGAGCAGTACTTC; cdr3_aa: CASSPRDRTISGNEQYF
d_call: TRBD1; v_call: TRBV7-4; j_call: TRBJ1-1; clone_size: NA; cdr3_nt: TGTGCCAGCAGCTTGCCCAGCTCAGGGGGTTCCGCCACTGAAGCTTTCTTT; cdr3_aa: CASSLPSSGGSATEAFF
d_call: NA; v_call: TRBV29-1; j_call: TRBJ2-7; clone_size: NA; cdr3_nt: TGCAGCGTTGAAGATCAAGGGGGCTACGAGCAGTACTTC; cdr3_aa: CSVEDQGGYEQYF